Following are 32 T cell receptor beta chains from one sample sequenced in a study of cytomegalovirus exposure and HLA in healthy donors (dated by TCRdb to about 2017). Preparation of the library involved the immunoSEQ multiplex PCR assay. For the multiplex PCR, a mixture combining 60 forward primers for TCR Vbeta segments and 13 reverse primers for TCR Jbeta segments was used. TCRdb retrieved this table from immuneACCESS and kept in-frame rearrangements only. Not all clones are present; in checked studies, unresolved V genes account for under half, and no reason is known for the remainder. The sample contains about 110,000 clones, around 70% of them found a single time. The top ten clonotypes cover about 7.8% of the sample. The specimen sequenced was PBMCs. Receptors were obtained from a woman aged 40-49 years in good health and CMV-seropositive.

The chain recombines TRBV18 with TRBJ1-5; no clear D gene. This CDR3 region has 13 residues. CDR1 and CDR2 from the germline V gene are KGHSH and LQKENI. The V end was cut by 6 bases, the J end by 7 bases, with 13 bases between. This CDR3 is CASSQEGRQPQHF. The CDR3 region has the DNA TGTGCCAGCTCCCAGGAAGGTCGGCAGCCCCAGCATTTT.

The J gene is TRBJ2-2, the V gene TRBV6-6; 7 bases agree with TRBD2. Germline V gene data show CDR1 as MNHNY and CDR2 as SVGAGI (reference sequence). The CDR3 has 16 amino acids. With V trimmed by 5 bases and J by 6 bases, 12 bases remained unmatched. CDR3 nucleotides: TGTGCCAGCAGTCTAGGGACTAACCCCCATCCCGGGGAGCTGTTTTTT. Residues: CASSLGTNPHPGELFF.

The genes are TRBV2 and TRBJ1-1; a weak D match, TRBD1 (5 bases). CDR3 length equals 14 residues. V was shortened by 7 bases and J by 3 bases, with 15 bases between the two germline ends. Germline loops: CDR1 SNHLY, CDR2 FYNNEI. The chain's CDR3 is CASMAGAGDTEAFF. CDR3 bases: TGTGCCAGCATGGCTGGGGCGGGGGACACTGAAGCTTTCTTT.

Here the CDR3 DNA reads TGTGCCAGCAGCGTAGATTCAGGGTGGAATGAAAAACTGTTTTTT. The encoded protein is CASSVDSGWNEKLFF. The genes are TRBV9 and TRBJ1-4, with D possibly TRBD1 on 5 matching bases. V was cut by 0 bases and J by 5 bases, with 11 bases left in between. The CDR3 spans 15 residues. CDR1 and CDR2 (germline): SGDLS, YYNGEE.

This clone has only a few counts. J is TRBJ1-1 and V is TRBV25-1; D unclear. The CDR3 loop spans 13 amino acids. The V end lost 7 bases, the J end lost 8 bases, and 17 bases lay between the germline ends. The germline CDR1 and CDR2 sequences are MGHDK and SYGVNS. CDR3 sequence reads: CASTANVHLEAFF. The CDR3 region has the DNA TGTGCCAGCACCGCAAACGTCCACCTAGAAGCTTTCTTT.

The chain joins TRBV28 to TRBJ1-3; TRBD1 agrees at 11 bases. This CDR3 is 15 amino acids long. The germline CDR1 and CDR2 sequences are MDHEN and SYDVKM. The junction had 5 bases not matched to a gene; V was cut back by 5 bases and J by 5 bases. CDR3 in amino acids: CASSPGTGGRNTIYF. The CDR3 DNA reads as TGTGCCAGCAGTCCTGGGACAGGGGGTAGAAACACCATATATTTT.

This clone was found a few times. J is TRBJ2-1 and V is TRBV11-2; D possibly corresponds to TRBD1 (8 bases). Germline CDR1 SGHAT, CDR2 FQNNGV. The CDR3 is made up of 15 amino acids. V was pared by 7 bases and J by 8 bases, with 21 bases between. The CDR3 region is CASTPRGTGGDEQFF. The CDR3 coding sequence is TGTGCCAGCACCCCGCGGGGGACAGGAGGGGATGAGCAGTTCTTC.

This chain joins TRBV10-3 and TRBJ1-2, with D unresolved. The germline V gene has CDR1 ENHRY and CDR2 SYGVKD. Between the trimmed V and J ends, which lost 2 bases and 4 bases, there was a span of 11 bases. The CDR3 consists of 14 residues. In DNA form, the CDR3 reads TGTGCCATCAGTGAGGATCTTCTAGGCTATGGCTACACCTTC. This codes for CAISEDLLGYGYTF.

The DNA of the CDR3 is TGTGCCAGCAGTGAAGTGTTATCTACTGAAGCTTTCTTT. Protein: CASSEVLSTEAFF. The rearrangement uses TRBV6-1 and TRBJ1-1; D not certain. CDR1 and CDR2 (germline): MNHNS, SASEGT. V was clipped by 1 base and J by 5 bases, with 8 bases between them. This CDR3 region has 13 residues.

The genes are TRBV18 and TRBJ2-3, with D possibly being TRBD2 (5 bases). Germline loops: CDR1 KGHSH, CDR2 LQKENI. CDR3 length equals 15 residues. The ends were cut back, 3 bases at V and 0 bases at J, with 10 bases in the middle. The chain's CDR3 is CASSPQEASTDTQYF. The CDR3 DNA sequence: TGTGCCAGCTCACCCCAGGAGGCGAGCACAGATACGCAGTATTTT.

This clone has a single count. V is TRBV2 and J is TRBJ1-2, with 9 bases that match TRBD1. CDR3 length: 12 residues. Germline CDR1 is SNHLY and CDR2 is FYNNEI. Trimming cost V 11 bases and J 3 bases; bases outside gene matches: 4. CDR3 coding DNA: TGTGCCGGACAGGGGATGGACTATGGCTACACCTTC. This sequence encodes CAGQGMDYGYTF.

In this sample, this clone turned up once. This CDR3 is CASSWSGAYNEQFF. The CDR3 bases are TGCGCCAGCAGCTGGAGCGGGGCATACAATGAGCAGTTCTTC. The chain joins TRBV5-1 to TRBJ2-1; 7 bases are shared with TRBD2. The CDR3 is 14 amino acids. The V segment lost 3 bases and the J segment 4 bases; nucleotides outside the gene matches: 4. The germline gives CDR1 SGHRS, CDR2 YFSETQ.

The V call is TRBV5-1, the J call TRBJ1-2; D is undetermined. There are 16 residues in the CDR3. Looked up from germline, CDR1 is SGHRS and CDR2 is YFSETQ. V was shortened by 4 bases and J by 0 bases, with 16 bases between the two germline ends. CDR3 in DNA: TGCGCCAGCAGCCTCAGCCCGGGAGCGACTAACTATGGCTACACCTTC. Its translation: CASSLSPGATNYGYTF.

V and J are TRBV9 and TRBJ2-7; 7 bases line up with TRBD1. The length of the CDR3 is 16 residues. V trimming: 0 bases; J trimming: 5 bases; junction bases outside the gene matches: 11. CDR1 SGDLS and CDR2 YYNGEE come from the germline V gene. The CDR3 region is CASSVGAGTELDEQYF. The CDR3 nucleotides read TGTGCCAGCAGCGTAGGGGCCGGGACAGAGCTGGACGAGCAGTACTTC.

The chain carries TRBV28 and TRBJ2-1; unclear D gene. The ends were cut back, 4 bases at V and 0 bases at J, with 4 bases in the middle. This CDR3 contains 13 residues. The germline V gene has CDR1 MDHEN and CDR2 SYDVKM. This CDR3 is CASSSGSYNEQFF. DNA for the CDR3: TGTGCCAGCAGTTCCGGCTCCTACAATGAGCAGTTCTTC. Drawing the rest from reference TRBV28 and TRBJ2-1, the complete variable domain is DVKVTQSSRYLVKRTGEKVFLECVQDMDHENMFWYRQDPGLGLRLIYFSYDVKMKEKGDIPEGYSVSREKKERFSLILESASTNQTSMYLCASSSGSYNEQFFGPGTRLTVL.

The V call is TRBV4-1, the J call TRBJ1-1, with 10 positions matching TRBD1. Germline lookup yields CDR1 MGHRA and CDR2 YSYEKL. The CDR3 has 17 amino acids. V trimming: 1 base; J trimming: 1 base; junction bases outside the gene matches: 6. The CDR3 DNA sequence: TGCGCCAGCAGCCAAGGGGGGGGGACAGGGGAGAACACTGAAGCTTTCTTT. Translated: CASSQGGGTGENTEAFF.

A few counts support this clone. The chain uses TRBV5-4 and TRBJ2-1; weak D call: TRBD2 (6 bases). Germline-derived CDR1 and CDR2 are SGHNT and YYREEE (reference sequence). The CDR3 has 15 amino acids. Trimming pared 4 bases from V and 7 bases from J, leaving 18 bases between. The CDR3 nucleotides read TGTGCCAGCAGCCTGGAGGGGTGGCTGGCTAATGAGCAGTTCTTC. As protein: CASSLEGWLANEQFF.

This chain connects TRBV7-2 to TRBJ1-1; TRBD1 agrees at 8 bases. The germline gives CDR1 SGHTA, CDR2 FQGNSA. With 1 base clipped from V and 4 bases from J, the junction kept 2 bases outside the gene matches. The CDR3 is made up of 14 amino acids. CDR3 residues: CASSLDRGSTEAFF. The CDR3 DNA reads TGTGCCAGCAGCTTAGACAGGGGGTCCACTGAAGCTTTCTTT.

This clone was recorded a few times. The chain uses TRBV5-1 and TRBJ1-6; D is perhaps TRBD1 (5 bases). Germline-derived CDR1 and CDR2 are SGHRS and YFSETQ. This CDR3 comprises 15 residues. Deletions cut 0 bases from V and 7 bases from J, with 11 bases between. DNA for the CDR3: TGCGCCAGCAGCTTGGAAGGAGGGGAGAATTCACCCCTCCACTTT. Its protein product is CASSLEGGENSPLHF. The variable domain in full, with the rest retrieved from reference TRBV5-1 and TRBJ1-6, is KAGVTQTPRYLIKTRGQQVTLSCSPISGHRSVSWYQQTPGQGLQFLFEYFSETQRNKGNFPGRFSGRQFSNSRSEMNVSTLELGDSALYLCASSLEGGENSPLHFGNGTRLTVT.

The chain's CDR3 is CASSAAPAGNIQYF. For the CDR3, the DNA is TGTGCCAGCAGCGCCGCCCCTGCGGGTAACATTCAGTACTTC. The V gene is TRBV2, the J gene TRBJ2-4; TRBD2 is a possible D gene (5 bases). The CDR3 is made up of 14 amino acids. V dropped 6 bases and J dropped 7 bases, with 16 bases sitting between them. From germline, CDR1 is SNHLY and CDR2 FYNNEI.

This clone has only a few counts. The chain carries TRBV6-5 and TRBJ1-2, with a weak D call TRBD1 (6 bases). Germline CDR1 reads MNHEY; CDR2 reads SVGAGI. V lost 0 bases and J 8 bases, leaving 16 bases between the germline ends. This CDR3 region has 15 residues. This chain's CDR3 is CASSYSLGGLGGYTF. The CDR3 bases are TGTGCCAGCAGTTACTCCTTGGGGGGGCTGGGCGGCTACACCTTC.

This clone has a single count. The chain combines TRBV7-9 with TRBJ1-6; 7 bases match TRBD1. Looked up from germline, CDR1 is SEHNR and CDR2 is FQNEAQ (reference sequence). The CDR3 length is 14 residues. V lost 5 bases to trimming and J lost 12 bases; unmatched junction nucleotides: 10. CDR3 amino acids: CASSGQVLDGPLHF. DNA of the CDR3: TGTGCCAGCAGCGGACAGGTACTAGATGGACCCCTCCACTTT.

V and J are TRBV5-4 and TRBJ2-2, with D possibly being TRBD2 (5 bases). The CDR3 runs to 14 residues. In germline, CDR1 is SGHNT, CDR2 YYREEE (reference sequence). Trimming shortened V by 4 bases and J by 7 bases, and 14 bases separated the two germline ends. The DNA for the CDR3 is TGTGCCAGCAGCCCGCGGAGGTCGGGCGGGGAGCTGTTTTTT. It translates to CASSPRRSGGELFF.

This clone appeared once. The chain carries TRBV4-1 and TRBJ1-3; 9 positions match TRBD1. The CDR3 runs to 21 residues. V trimming: 3 bases; J trimming: 0 bases; junction bases outside the gene matches: 18. Germline V CDR1 and CDR2: MGHRA, YSYEKL. The CDR3 DNA sequence: TGCGCCAGCAGCCAGGATCCTAACCCCGGGACAGGGCTAAGCTCTGGAAACACCATATATTTT. Its translation is CASSQDPNPGTGLSSGNTIYF.

This clone was detected only once. The V gene is TRBV29-1, the J gene TRBJ1-2; D unclear. The V end was cut by 2 bases, the J end by 6 bases, with 16 bases between. CDR1 and CDR2 from the germline V gene are SQVTM and ANQGSEA. The CDR3 is 14 amino acids. CDR3 sequence: CSVEHGFGRDGYTF. CDR3 coding DNA: TGCAGCGTTGAACATGGATTTGGGCGAGATGGCTACACCTTC.

The chain recombines TRBV5-4 with TRBJ1-2; 9 positions agree with TRBD1. J lost 4 bases, V lost 2 bases, and 3 bases had no gene match. Germline V CDR1 and CDR2: SGHNT, YYREEE (reference sequence). The CDR3 is 14 residues long. This CDR3 reads CASSLQGAGYGYTF. In DNA form, the CDR3 reads TGTGCCAGCAGCTTACAGGGGGCTGGCTATGGCTACACCTTC.

The count of this clone is one. The rearrangement links TRBV27 to TRBJ2-3; unclear D gene. V shed 3 bases and J shed 6 bases, with 4 bases lying between them. The germline V gene has CDR1 MNHEY and CDR2 SMNVEV (reference sequence). This CDR3 contains 11 residues. CDR3 region: CASSFRDTQYF. The CDR3, as DNA: TGTGCCAGCAGTTTCAGGGATACGCAGTATTTT.

This clone has only one observation. This sequence joins TRBV5-6 and TRBJ1-6; D gene ambiguous. Germline V CDR1 and CDR2: SGHDT, YYEEEE. The length of the CDR3 is 13 residues. V dropped 4 bases and J dropped 5 bases, with 7 bases sitting between them. CDR3 protein: CASSTMNNSPLHF. The CDR3 DNA sequence: TGTGCCAGCAGCACTATGAATAATTCACCCCTCCACTTT.

The rearrangement joins TRBV7-2 to TRBJ2-7; a weak D match, TRBD1 (6 bases). Germline V lookup: CDR1 SGHTA, CDR2 FQGNSA. Trimming left V 2 bases short and J 3 bases short, with 11 bases between. This CDR3 region has 14 residues. The CDR3 loop reads CASSLRTQGYEQYF. The CDR3 nucleotides are TGTGCCAGCAGCTTACGGACACAGGGCTACGAGCAGTACTTC.

The CDR3 is CASSGGAGYYEQYF. In DNA form, the CDR3 reads TGTGCCAGCAGCGGAGGGGCAGGGTACTACGAGCAGTACTTC. The rearrangement uses TRBV11-3 and TRBJ2-7, with D possibly matching TRBD2 (6 bases). The CDR3 loop spans 14 amino acids. Germline loops: CDR1 SGHNT, CDR2 YENEEA. V gave up 5 bases and J gave up 3 bases, with 14 bases separating them.

The rearrangement uses TRBV5-1 and TRBJ1-2; no definite D call. Germline CDR1 SGHRS, CDR2 YFSETQ. The V and J ends lost 5 bases and 8 bases respectively, with 19 bases between them. There are 14 residues in the CDR3. Here the CDR3 reads CASSSGSSPRGYTF. The CDR3 DNA follows: TGCGCCAGCAGTTCGGGAAGCTCCCCTAGGGGCTACACCTTC.

The genes are TRBV9 and TRBJ1-3, with 7 positions matching TRBD1. V lost 3 bases to trimming and J lost 3 bases; unmatched junction nucleotides: 6. The V gene's germline CDR1 is SGDLS and CDR2 YYNGEE. The CDR3 contains 15 residues. Here the CDR3 reads CASSGGTAHGNTIYF. The CDR3 DNA reads TGTGCCAGCAGCGGAGGGACAGCCCATGGAAACACCATATATTTT.